The 4 T cell receptor beta chains below all came from one sample that was sequenced in a study of Ad26.COV2.S vaccination and SARS-CoV-2 variants. Treatment specified: some 20 received Ad26.COV2.S at low or high dose, single or two shots; 5 received placebo; per-sample allocation not given. At day 63 after the first vaccine or placebo injection, samples were drawn. Using immunoSEQ multiplex PCR, the repertoire was profiled, and TCRdb retains in-frame clones only, with some absent. The sample contains about 390,000 clones, roughly nine tenths of which appear only once. Source: peripheral blood, taken in a trial of Ad26.COV2.S vaccine versus placebo. The receptors were sampled from a person between 18 and 65 years old who received the Ad26.COV2.S COVID-19 vaccine or a placebo.

The J gene is TRBJ1-3, the V gene TRBV10-3; D is unclear. Trimming took off 11 bases at V and 0 bases at J, with 11 bases between the two ends. This CDR3 is 13 amino acids long. Germline loops: CDR1 ENHRY, CDR2 SYGVKD. CDR3 residues: CAGRTISGNTIYF. The CDR3 DNA sequence: TGTGCCGGCCGGACGATCTCTGGAAACACCATATATTTT.

The V call is TRBV5-6, the J call TRBJ2-7; 9 bases fit TRBD2. V lost 4 bases, J lost 2 bases, and 10 bases stayed unmatched. Germline assignment: CDR1 SGHDT and CDR2 YYEEEE. There are 16 residues in the CDR3. The CDR3 bases are TGTGCCAGCAGCACCTACAGACTAGCGGTTACCTACGAGCAGTACTTC. Translation gives CASSTYRLAVTYEQYF. The full variable domain, its missing parts supplied by reference TRBV5-6 and TRBJ2-7, is DAGVTQSPTHLIKTRGQQVTLRCSPKSGHDTVSWYQQALGQGPQFIFQYYEEEERQRGNFPDRFSGHQFPNYSSELNVNALLLGDSALYLCASSTYRLAVTYEQYFGPGTRLTVT.

The chain employs TRBV6-5 and TRBJ2-5; D call uncertain. The CDR3 has 14 residues. Per the germline V gene, CDR1 is MNHEY and CDR2 is SVGAGI. V was trimmed by 2 bases and J by 5 bases, leaving 12 bases between them. CDR3 protein: CASSYTASQETQYF. The CDR3 coding sequence is TGTGCCAGCAGTTACACGGCTAGTCAGGAGACCCAGTACTTC.

The V and J genes are TRBV5-5 and TRBJ2-5; D is undetermined. The CDR3 spans 15 residues. The germline V gene has CDR1 SGHKS and CDR2 YYEKEE (reference sequence). V was pared by 0 bases and J by 2 bases, with 11 bases between. CDR3: CASSLGGARQETQYF. The DNA for the CDR3 is TGTGCCAGCAGCTTGGGAGGAGCTAGGCAAGAGACCCAGTACTTC.